The entry below describes one T cell receptor beta chain. Its antigen is undetermined. The data derive from a study of vaccination effects on CD4 cells after COVID-19. Antigen-specific CD4+ T cells expanded by the ViraFEST assay with viral peptide pools were then sequenced. With roughly 9 days of culture completed, CD4+ T cells were isolated. None of the vaccinated had previously contracted SARS-CoV-2, and their nucleocapsid antibodies tested negative. Each well held about 2 million PBMC cultured with about 9.1 ug/ml peptides and about 10 IU/ml IL-2. Half-medium replacement with IL-2 medium occurred on days 3 and 7. Some clones are missing from TCRdb's copy, which holds only in-frame ones; the method was immunoSEQ multiplex PCR. The repertoire holds 35,000 to 50,000 clones, just over 75% seen once, with 10% to 13% in the top ten. Study conclusions and caveats: The study found marked clonal contraction of infection- and vaccine-induced clones late after vaccination. Common cold coronaviruses were cross-recognized by only 1 of 255 vaccine-induced clones in healthy vaccinees.

The source material was CD4+ T cells from PBMCs cultured with SARS-CoV-2 spike peptides, sampled before COVID-19 vaccination. This TCR came from a human donor who received a COVID-19 vaccine.

CDR3 in DNA: TGTGCCAGCAGTTCGGTTGGGGGTGTGGAGACCCAGTACTTC. This sequence encodes CASSSVGGVETQYF. V gene TRBV28 combines with J gene TRBJ2-5, with D possibly called TRBD1 or TRBD2 (5 bases each). CDR1 and CDR2 from the germline V gene are MDHEN and SYDVKM. The CDR3 length is 14 residues. V lost 4 bases, J lost 5 bases, and 14 bases lay in between.